These 10 T cell receptor beta chains were sequenced from one sample in a study of HIV-infected children after antiretroviral therapy interruption. This sample's treatment: PENTA 11 planned treatment interruption arm or continuous ART arm. RNA-based 3' RACE libraries used unique molecular identifiers. TCRdb re-called the 3' RACE reads with MiXCR, one entry per CDR3 protein. The sample contains about 89,000 distinct CDR3 sequences, approximately 6.9% of which appear only once. This specimen was CD45RA+ CD4+ T cells from PBMCs, pooled from several time points, taken from a donor given antiretroviral therapy, either interrupted or continuous. Subset meaning: naive CD4+ CD45RA+ CD45RO- T cells. Receptors originate from a pool of human donors with HIV.

The V and J genes are TRBV9 and TRBJ2-1; D remains unclear. Germline V lookup: CDR1 SGDLS, CDR2 YYNGEE. The germline V and J ends were trimmed by 0 bases and 3 bases, with 10 bases remaining between them. The CDR3 consists of 15 residues. The CDR3 bases are TGTGCCAGCAGCGTAGGGACGCGGAACTACAATGAGCAGTTCTTC. Residues: CASSVGTRNYNEQFF.

Concerning this clonotype itself: Being one base from a much bigger clone, this may be a read error. The rearrangement links TRBV4-1 to TRBJ1-2, with 10 bases aligning to TRBD1. The germline V gene has CDR1 MGHRA and CDR2 YSYEKL. The CDR3 extends over 12 amino acids. The chain's CDR3 is CASSRGTGAHSF. The CDR3 DNA is TGCGCCAGCAGCCGGGGGACAGGGGCACACTCCTTC.

This clonotype occurred many times. The chain joins TRBV12-3 or TRBV12-4 to TRBJ2-7; maybe TRBD1 (6 bases). CDR3 length equals 14 residues. Trimming cost V 3 bases and J 0 bases, with 9 bases left between them. The CDR3 sequence is CASSFTGNSYEQYF. CDR3 nucleotide sequence: TGTGCCAGCAGTTTCACAGGGAACTCCTACGAGCAGTACTTC.

The CDR3 here is CASSLEQSRQFF. The CDR3 coding sequence is TGCGCCAGCAGCTTGGAACAGTCACGGCAGTTCTTC. The chain employs TRBV5-1 and TRBJ2-1; no clear D. V was cut by 0 bases and J by 12 bases, with 10 bases left in between. Looked up from germline, CDR1 is SGHRS and CDR2 is YFSETQ. The length of the CDR3 is 12 residues. Full variable domain (remainder filled in from reference TRBV5-1 and TRBJ2-1): KAGVTQTPRYLIKTRGQQVTLSCSPISGHRSVSWYQQTPGQGLQFLFEYFSETQRNKGNFPGRFSGRQFSNSRSEMNVSTLELGDSALYLCASSLEQSRQFFGPGTRLTVL.

This clonotype was observed many times. This sequence joins TRBV4-2 and TRBJ2-1; 12 bases map to TRBD2. Trimming removed 6 bases from V and 4 bases from J; junction bases left unmatched: 10. This CDR3 is 17 amino acids long. Germline V gene data show CDR1 as LGHNA and CDR2 as YNFKEQ. CDR3 amino acids: CASRGLAGPLVYNEQFF. The CDR3, as DNA: TGTGCCAGCAGAGGACTAGCGGGACCCCTCGTGTACAATGAGCAGTTCTTC.

This clonotype was counted many times. The rearrangement links TRBV2 to TRBJ2-1, with D hard to call. The V and J ends lost 10 bases and 7 bases respectively, with 8 bases between them. CDR1 and CDR2 from the germline V gene are SNHLY and FYNNEI. The CDR3 runs 10 residues. CDR3 residues: CATNQNEQFF. In DNA form, the CDR3 reads TGTGCCACTAACCAGAATGAGCAGTTCTTC.

The J gene is TRBJ2-3, the V gene TRBV20-1; D not certain. Germline values: CDR1 DFQATT, CDR2 SNEGSKA (reference sequence). Trimming removed 0 bases at V and 4 bases at J, with 5 bases between. This CDR3 has 12 amino acids. For the CDR3, the DNA is TGCAGTGCTAGAGAGTCGGCAGATACGCAGTATTTT. Translated: CSARESADTQYF.

This clonotype has ten or more counts. The rearrangement links TRBV11-2 to TRBJ2-7; no firm D call. The V end lost 1 base, the J end lost 2 bases, and 9 bases lay between the germline ends. The germline V gene has CDR1 SGHAT and CDR2 FQNNGV. This CDR3 is 14 amino acids long. CDR3 sequence: CASSLGITPYEQYF. For the CDR3, the DNA is TGTGCCAGCAGCTTAGGCATCACGCCCTACGAGCAGTACTTC.

This clonotype was recorded many times. At one end, the junction sequence differs from germline, possibly due to a read error. The V call is TRBV18, the J call TRBJ2-1; 13 bases are a match to TRBD2. Germline lookup yields CDR1 KGHSH and CDR2 LQKENI. This CDR3 contains 16 residues. In DNA, the CDR3 is TGTGCCAGGTCACTGCGGACTAGCGGGAGTACAGATGAGCAGTTCTTC. It codes for CARSLRTSGSTDEQFF.

This clonotype was seen once. This chain links TRBV20-1 with TRBJ2-1; TRBD2 matches at 8 bases. The length of the CDR3 is 15 residues. V lost 6 bases and J lost 0; bases outside the gene matches: 7. Germline-derived CDR1 and CDR2 are DFQATT and SNEGSKA (reference sequence). CDR3 sequence: CSATGTRDSYNEQFF. The CDR3 nucleotides read TGCAGTGCAACCGGGACTAGAGACTCCTACAATGAGCAGTTCTTC.